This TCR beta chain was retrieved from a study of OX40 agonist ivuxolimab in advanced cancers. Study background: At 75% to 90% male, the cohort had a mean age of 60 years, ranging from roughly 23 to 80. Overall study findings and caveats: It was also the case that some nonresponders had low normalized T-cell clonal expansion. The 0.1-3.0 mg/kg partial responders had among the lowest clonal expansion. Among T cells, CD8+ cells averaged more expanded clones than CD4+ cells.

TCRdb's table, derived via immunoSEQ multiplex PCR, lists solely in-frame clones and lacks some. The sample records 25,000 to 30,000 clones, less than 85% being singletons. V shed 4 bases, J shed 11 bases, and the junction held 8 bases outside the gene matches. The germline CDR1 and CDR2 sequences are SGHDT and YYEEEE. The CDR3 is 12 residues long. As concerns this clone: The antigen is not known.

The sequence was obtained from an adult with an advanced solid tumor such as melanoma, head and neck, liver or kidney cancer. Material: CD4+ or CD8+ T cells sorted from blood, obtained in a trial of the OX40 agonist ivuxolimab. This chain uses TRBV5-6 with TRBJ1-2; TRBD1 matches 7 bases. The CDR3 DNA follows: TGTGCCAGCAGCCCAGACAGGGAGGGTTACACCTTC. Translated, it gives CASSPDREGYTF.